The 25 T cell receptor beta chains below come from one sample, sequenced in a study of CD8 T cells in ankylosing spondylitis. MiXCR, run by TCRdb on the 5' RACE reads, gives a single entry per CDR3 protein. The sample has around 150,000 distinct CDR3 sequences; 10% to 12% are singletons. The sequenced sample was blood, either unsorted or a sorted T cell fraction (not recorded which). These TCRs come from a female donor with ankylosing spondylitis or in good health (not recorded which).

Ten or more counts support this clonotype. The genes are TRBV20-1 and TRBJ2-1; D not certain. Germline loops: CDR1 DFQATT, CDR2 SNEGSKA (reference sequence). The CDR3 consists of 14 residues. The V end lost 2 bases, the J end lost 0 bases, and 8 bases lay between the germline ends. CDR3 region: CSARRPSSYNEQFF. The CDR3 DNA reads TGCAGTGCTAGACGCCCGAGCTCCTACAATGAGCAGTTCTTC.

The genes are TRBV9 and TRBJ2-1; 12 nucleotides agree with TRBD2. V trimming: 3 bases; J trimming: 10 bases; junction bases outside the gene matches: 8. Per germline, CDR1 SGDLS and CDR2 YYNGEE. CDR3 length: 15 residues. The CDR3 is CASSDKTSGSLEQFF. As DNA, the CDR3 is TGTGCCAGCAGCGATAAGACTAGCGGGAGTTTAGAGCAGTTCTTC.

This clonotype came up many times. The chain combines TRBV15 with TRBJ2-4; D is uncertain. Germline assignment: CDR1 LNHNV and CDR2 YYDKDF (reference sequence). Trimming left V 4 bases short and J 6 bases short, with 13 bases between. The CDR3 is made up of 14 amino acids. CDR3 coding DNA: TGTGCCACCAGCACCAAAAGGGATTCAAACATTCAGTACTTC. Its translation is CATSTKRDSNIQYF.

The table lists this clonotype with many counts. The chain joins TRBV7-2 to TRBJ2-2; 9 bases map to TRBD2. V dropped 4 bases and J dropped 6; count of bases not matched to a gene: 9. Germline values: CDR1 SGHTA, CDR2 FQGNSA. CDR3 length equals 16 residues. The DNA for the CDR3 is TGTGCCAGCAGCTATCCGCGGGGGGGCCTCGCCGGGGAGCTGTTTTTT. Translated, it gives CASSYPRGGLAGELFF. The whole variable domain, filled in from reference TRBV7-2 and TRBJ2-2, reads GAGVSQSPSNKVTEKGKDVELRCDPISGHTALYWYRQSLGQGLEFLIYFQGNSAPDKSGLPSDRFSAERTGGSVSTLTIQRTQQEDSAVYLCASSYPRGGLAGELFFGEGSRLTVL.

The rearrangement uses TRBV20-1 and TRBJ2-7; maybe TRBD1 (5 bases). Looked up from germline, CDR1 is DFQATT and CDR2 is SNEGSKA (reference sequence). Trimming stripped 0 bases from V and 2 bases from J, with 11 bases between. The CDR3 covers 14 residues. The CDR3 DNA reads TGCAGTGCTAGAGATCTAGGGGAAACCTACGAGCAGTACTTC. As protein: CSARDLGETYEQYF.

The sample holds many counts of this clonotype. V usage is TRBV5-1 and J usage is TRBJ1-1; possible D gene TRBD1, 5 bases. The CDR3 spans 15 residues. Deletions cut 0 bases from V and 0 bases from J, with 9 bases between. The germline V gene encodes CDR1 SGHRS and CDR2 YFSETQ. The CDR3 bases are TGCGCCAGCAGCTTGGACAGGTCAATGAACACTGAAGCTTTCTTT. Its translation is CASSLDRSMNTEAFF.

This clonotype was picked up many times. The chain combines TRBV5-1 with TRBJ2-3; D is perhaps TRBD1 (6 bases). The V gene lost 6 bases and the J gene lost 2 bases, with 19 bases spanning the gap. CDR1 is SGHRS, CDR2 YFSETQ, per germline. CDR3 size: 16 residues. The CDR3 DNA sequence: TGCGCCAGCACCCCAGAACCGGGACACCACACAGATACGCAGTATTTT. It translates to CASTPEPGHHTDTQYF.

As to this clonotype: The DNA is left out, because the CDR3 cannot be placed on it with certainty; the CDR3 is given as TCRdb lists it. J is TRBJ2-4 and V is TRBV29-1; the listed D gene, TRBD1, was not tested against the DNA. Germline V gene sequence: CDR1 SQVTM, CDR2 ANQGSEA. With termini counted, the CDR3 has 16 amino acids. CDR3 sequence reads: CSVVAGGSIAKNIQYF.

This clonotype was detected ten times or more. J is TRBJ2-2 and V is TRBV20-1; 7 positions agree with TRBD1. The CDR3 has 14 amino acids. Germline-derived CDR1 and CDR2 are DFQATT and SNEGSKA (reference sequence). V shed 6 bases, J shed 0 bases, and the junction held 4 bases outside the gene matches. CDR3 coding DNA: TGCAGTGCCCGGGACAGCTCGAACACCGGGGAGCTGTTTTTT. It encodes CSARDSSNTGELFF.

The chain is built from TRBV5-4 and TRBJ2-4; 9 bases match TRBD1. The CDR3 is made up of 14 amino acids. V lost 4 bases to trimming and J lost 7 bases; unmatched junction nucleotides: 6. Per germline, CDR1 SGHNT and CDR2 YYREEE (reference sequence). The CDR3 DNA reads TGTGCCAGCAGCATGGACAGGGGCGGGAACATTCAGTACTTC. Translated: CASSMDRGGNIQYF.

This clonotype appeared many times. The CDR3: CASSQPLRGDTEAFF. The CDR3 DNA follows: TGTGCCAGCAGCCAACCCCTTAGGGGGGACACTGAAGCTTTCTTT. This chain joins TRBV3-1 and TRBJ1-1, with D possibly being TRBD1 (6 bases). In germline, CDR1 is LGHDT, CDR2 YNNKEL (reference sequence). This CDR3 comprises 15 residues. V dropped 2 bases and J dropped 3 bases, with 13 bases sitting between them.

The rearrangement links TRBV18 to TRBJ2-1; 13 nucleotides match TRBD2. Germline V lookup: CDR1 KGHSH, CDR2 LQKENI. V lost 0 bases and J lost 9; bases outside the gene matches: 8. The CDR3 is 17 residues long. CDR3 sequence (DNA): TGTGCCAGCTCACCACCTCAAACTAGCGGGAGGGCCACTGAGCAGTTCTTC. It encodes CASSPPQTSGRATEQFF.

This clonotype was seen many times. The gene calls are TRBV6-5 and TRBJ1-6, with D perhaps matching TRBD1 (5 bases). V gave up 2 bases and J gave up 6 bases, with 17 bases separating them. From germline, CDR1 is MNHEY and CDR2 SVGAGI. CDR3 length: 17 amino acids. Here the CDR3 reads CASSYGFEGRINSPLHF. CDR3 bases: TGTGCCAGCAGTTACGGGTTTGAGGGGAGGATTAATTCACCCCTCCACTTT.

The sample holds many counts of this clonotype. For the CDR3, the DNA is TGCAGTGCTAACCTGGGGCAGATAATTGCCTACGAGCAGTACTTC. Translation: CSANLGQIIAYEQYF. The chain has TRBV20-1 and TRBJ2-7; TRBD1 is a possible D gene (5 bases). The CDR3 spans 15 residues. V was shortened by 4 bases and J by 2 bases, with 18 bases between the two germline ends. Germline values: CDR1 DFQATT, CDR2 SNEGSKA (reference sequence).

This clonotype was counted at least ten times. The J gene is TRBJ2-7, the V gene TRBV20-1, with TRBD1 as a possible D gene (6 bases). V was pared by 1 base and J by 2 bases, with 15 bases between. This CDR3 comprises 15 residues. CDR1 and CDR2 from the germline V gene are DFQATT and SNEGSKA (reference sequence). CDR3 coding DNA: TGCAGTGCTAGAGCCCTCCGGGACACCACCTACGAGCAGTACTTC. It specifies CSARALRDTTYEQYF.

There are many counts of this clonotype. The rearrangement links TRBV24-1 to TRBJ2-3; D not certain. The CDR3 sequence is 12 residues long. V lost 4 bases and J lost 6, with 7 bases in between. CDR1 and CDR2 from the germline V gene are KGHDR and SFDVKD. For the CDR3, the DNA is TGTGCCACCAGTGAGTATTTGGATACGCAGTATTTT. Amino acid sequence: CATSEYLDTQYF.

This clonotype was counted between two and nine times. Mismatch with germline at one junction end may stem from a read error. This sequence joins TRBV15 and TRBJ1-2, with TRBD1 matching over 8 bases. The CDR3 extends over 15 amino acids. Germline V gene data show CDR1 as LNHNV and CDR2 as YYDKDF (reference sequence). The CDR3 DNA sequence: TGTGCCACCAGCAGAGATCGGGACAGGATCTATGGCGACACCTTC. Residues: CATSRDRDRIYGDTF.

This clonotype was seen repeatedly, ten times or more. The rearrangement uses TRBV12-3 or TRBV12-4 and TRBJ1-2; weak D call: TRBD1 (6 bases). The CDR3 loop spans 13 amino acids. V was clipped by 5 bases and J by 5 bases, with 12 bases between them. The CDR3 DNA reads TGTGCCAGCAGTAGGGACACTCTATATGGCTACACCTTC. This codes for CASSRDTLYGYTF.

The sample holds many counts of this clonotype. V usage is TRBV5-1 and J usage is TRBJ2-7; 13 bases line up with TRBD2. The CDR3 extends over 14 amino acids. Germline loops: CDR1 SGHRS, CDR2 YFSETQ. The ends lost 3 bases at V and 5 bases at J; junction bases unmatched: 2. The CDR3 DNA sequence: TGCGCCAGCAGCTGGACTAGCGGGAGCGACGAGCAGTACTTC. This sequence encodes CASSWTSGSDEQYF. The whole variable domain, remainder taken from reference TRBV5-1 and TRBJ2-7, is KAGVTQTPRYLIKTRGQQVTLSCSPISGHRSVSWYQQTPGQGLQFLFEYFSETQRNKGNFPGRFSGRQFSNSRSEMNVSTLELGDSALYLCASSWTSGSDEQYFGPGTRLTVT.

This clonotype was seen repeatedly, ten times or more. CDR3 in amino acids: CASSFGKTSGYEQYF. Written as DNA, the CDR3 is TGTGCCAGCAGCTTCGGCAAGACTAGCGGCTACGAGCAGTACTTC. The V gene is TRBV7-8, the J gene TRBJ2-7, with 9 bases fitting TRBD2. CDR1 SGHVS and CDR2 FQNEAQ come from the germline V gene. Trimming cost V 3 bases and J 3 bases; bases outside gene matches: 6. This CDR3 region has 15 residues.

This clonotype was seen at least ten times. The CDR3 is CATSGRPGQTTDTQYF. The DNA for the CDR3 is TGTGCCACCAGTGGGCGTCCGGGACAGACCACAGATACGCAGTATTTT. The chain uses TRBV24-1 and TRBJ2-3, with 7 bases fitting TRBD1. The V gene end was trimmed by 5 bases and the J gene end by 2 bases; junction bases not matched to a gene: 9. This CDR3 is built from 16 residues. Germline V CDR1 and CDR2: KGHDR, SFDVKD.

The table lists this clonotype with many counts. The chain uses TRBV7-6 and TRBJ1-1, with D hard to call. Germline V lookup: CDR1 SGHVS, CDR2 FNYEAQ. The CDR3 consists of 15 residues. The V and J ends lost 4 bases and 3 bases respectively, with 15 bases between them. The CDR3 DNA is TGTGCCAGCAGCTCCCTTAGTGGGGAAGACACTGAAGCTTTCTTT. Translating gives CASSSLSGEDTEAFF.

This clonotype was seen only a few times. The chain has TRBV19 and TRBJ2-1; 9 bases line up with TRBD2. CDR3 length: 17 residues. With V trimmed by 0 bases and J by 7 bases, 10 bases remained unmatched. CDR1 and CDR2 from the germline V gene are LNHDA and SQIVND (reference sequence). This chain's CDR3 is CASSIESLREGGNEQFF. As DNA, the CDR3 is TGTGCCAGTAGTATAGAGTCCCTGCGGGAGGGCGGGAATGAGCAGTTCTTC.

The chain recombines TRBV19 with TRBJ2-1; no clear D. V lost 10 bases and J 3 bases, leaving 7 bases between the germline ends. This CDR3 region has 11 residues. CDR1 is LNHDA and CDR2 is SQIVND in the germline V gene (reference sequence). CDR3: CATSYYNEQFF. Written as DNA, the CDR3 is TGTGCCACCTCCTACTACAATGAGCAGTTCTTC.

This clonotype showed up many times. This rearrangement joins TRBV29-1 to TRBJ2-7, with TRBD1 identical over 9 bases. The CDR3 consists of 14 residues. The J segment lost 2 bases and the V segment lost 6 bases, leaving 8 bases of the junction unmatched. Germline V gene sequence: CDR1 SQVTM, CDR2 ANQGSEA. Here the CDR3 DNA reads TGCAGCGTGGAAAAACGGACAGGGGCCTACGAGCAGTACTTC. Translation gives CSVEKRTGAYEQYF.